These 27 T cell receptor beta chains were sequenced from one sample in a study of somatic mutations in cytotoxic T cells in rheumatoid arthritis. Assay used: immunoSEQ multiplex PCR; TCRdb lists only in-frame clones, some missing. The top ten hold over 11% of the sample, which has approximately 11,000 clones, 90% to 95% seen once. The sample taken for sequencing was CD8+ T cells sorted from blood. Source of these receptors: a woman aged 18-35 years with rheumatoid arthritis.

The chain links TRBV19 to TRBJ2-1; 9 nucleotides align to TRBD2. With V trimmed by 4 bases and J by 3 bases, 7 bases remained unmatched. CDR1 LNHDA and CDR2 SQIVND come from the germline V gene (reference sequence). The CDR3 extends over 16 amino acids. The CDR3 sequence is CASSTLSGSRYNEQFF. The CDR3 DNA follows: TGTGCCAGTAGTACCCTTAGCGGGAGCCGCTACAATGAGCAGTTCTTC.

V gene TRBV7-2 combines with J gene TRBJ1-3; the D gene is possibly TRBD1 (6 bases). V dropped 1 base and J dropped 0 bases, with 10 bases sitting between them. Germline lookup yields CDR1 SGHTA and CDR2 FQGNSA. The CDR3 runs 16 residues. The CDR3 reads CASSLEGGLSGNTIYF. The CDR3 DNA follows: TGTGCCAGCAGCTTAGAAGGGGGTCTCTCTGGAAACACCATATATTTT.

CDR3 nucleotide sequence: TGTGCCAGCAGCAATGAGATTTCCTACGAGCAGTACTTC. This gives the protein CASSNEISYEQYF. The rearrangement links TRBV21-1 to TRBJ2-7; TRBD2 reflects the table's D call only, with no check against the DNA. TRBV21-1 constitutes a pseudogene. The CDR3 has 13 residues.

J is TRBJ1-1 and V is TRBV6-6; D ambiguous. The length of the CDR3 is 13 residues. Between the trimmed V and J ends, which lost 10 bases and 3 bases, there was a span of 15 bases. Germline lookup yields CDR1 MNHNY and CDR2 SVGAGI (reference sequence). CDR3 nucleotide sequence: TGTGCCATCCAACTAGGGATAGACACTGAAGCTTTCTTT. It specifies CAIQLGIDTEAFF.

The gene calls are TRBV7-9 and TRBJ1-2, with TRBD1 matching 10 bases. Trimming removed 5 bases from V and 4 bases from J; junction bases left unmatched: 7. The CDR3 covers 15 residues. From germline, CDR1 is SEHNR and CDR2 FQNEAQ (reference sequence). CDR3 in amino acids: CASSPGDRGFYGYTF. DNA for the CDR3: TGTGCCAGCAGCCCCGGGGACAGGGGCTTCTATGGCTACACCTTC.

The rearrangement uses TRBV6-5 and TRBJ1-1, with D uncertain. V was shortened by 5 bases and J by 4 bases, with 11 bases between the two germline ends. The CDR3 has 13 amino acids. Germline assignment: CDR1 MNHEY and CDR2 SVGAGI. The CDR3 DNA follows: TGTGCCAGCAGTCCCACTTCCCCCACTGAAGCTTTCTTT. This translates into CASSPTSPTEAFF.

The rearrangement uses TRBV27 and TRBJ2-7, with 8 bases aligning to TRBD2. V lost 9 bases to trimming and J lost 2 bases; unmatched junction nucleotides: 6. Germline V gene sequence: CDR1 MNHEY, CDR2 SMNVEV (reference sequence). The CDR3 consists of 13 residues. CDR3 coding DNA: TGTGCCAGTTCCGGGGGGGGCCCCTACGAGCAGTACTTC. Translating gives CASSGGGPYEQYF.

V usage is TRBV7-9 and J usage is TRBJ2-7, with D perhaps matching TRBD2 (5 bases). CDR1 and CDR2 (germline): SEHNR, FQNEAQ (reference sequence). Trimming removed 4 bases at V and 4 bases at J, with 8 bases between. This CDR3 contains 12 residues. The CDR3 DNA reads TGTGCCAGCAGCTCCGGACTGTACGAGCAGTACTTC. This encodes CASSSGLYEQYF.

This rearrangement joins TRBV28 to TRBJ1-2; the D is unclear. The V gene lost 5 bases and the J gene lost 4 bases, with 11 bases spanning the gap. CDR3 length equals 13 residues. From germline, CDR1 is MDHEN and CDR2 SYDVKM. The CDR3 sequence: CASSQIDIYGYTF. The CDR3 DNA reads as TGTGCCAGCAGTCAGATCGACATCTATGGCTACACCTTC.

The chain recombines TRBV6-5 with TRBJ1-1; D gene uncertain. The germline CDR1 and CDR2 sequences are MNHEY and SVGAGI. There are 14 residues in the CDR3. The V end was cut by 7 bases, the J end by 5 bases, with 17 bases between. CDR3: CASTYGAPGTEAFF. The CDR3 bases are TGTGCCAGCACCTATGGAGCCCCGGGGACTGAAGCTTTCTTT.

The genes are TRBV29-1 and TRBJ2-5, with 8 bases aligning to TRBD2. Trimming took 6 bases from V and 6 from J; bases not matched to a gene: 15. Looked up from germline, CDR1 is SQVTM and CDR2 is ANQGSEA. The CDR3 is 15 amino acids. CDR3 DNA sequence: TGCAGCGTCTCGTCGGGACTAGTAGCAGAGAAGACCCAGTACTTC. Encoded protein: CSVSSGLVAEKTQYF.

The chain employs TRBV11-2 and TRBJ1-2, with D possibly TRBD1 on 5 matching bases. Germline V gene lookup returns CDR1 SGHAT and CDR2 FQNNGV. This CDR3 has 13 amino acids. The V gene lost 6 bases and the J gene lost 5 bases, with 13 bases spanning the gap. The CDR3 here is CASRLKRGYGYTF. For the CDR3, the DNA is TGTGCCAGCAGATTGAAACGGGGGTATGGCTACACCTTC.

CDR3 bases: TGTGCCAGTAGTATAGCTGGGACTAGCGGGAGCCCGCGACGCAATGAGCAGTTCTTC. This encodes CASSIAGTSGSPRRNEQFF. This chain links TRBV19 with TRBJ2-1; TRBD2 matches at 14 bases. With 1 base clipped from V and 6 bases from J, the junction kept 11 bases outside the gene matches. In germline, CDR1 is LNHDA, CDR2 SQIVND (reference sequence). This CDR3 contains 19 residues.

The V and J genes are TRBV2 and TRBJ1-2; D is possibly TRBD1 (6 bases). Trimming removed 3 bases from V and 8 bases from J, with 19 bases in between. CDR1 and CDR2 from the germline V gene are SNHLY and FYNNEI. The CDR3 totals 15 residues. This CDR3 is CASSDPRDIPGGYTF. Here the CDR3 DNA reads TGTGCCAGCAGTGACCCCCGGGACATCCCGGGGGGCTACACCTTC.

This chain links TRBV5-1 with TRBJ1-1, with D uncertain. V was shortened by 0 bases and J by 1 base, with 10 bases between the two germline ends. This CDR3 spans 15 amino acids. The germline gives CDR1 SGHRS, CDR2 YFSETQ. In DNA, the CDR3 is TGCGCCAGCAGCTTGGACAGTACGGAGAACACTGAAGCTTTCTTT. It yields the protein CASSLDSTENTEAFF.

Only one count was recorded for this clone. The rearrangement joins TRBV5-6 to TRBJ2-7; 10 positions match TRBD1. There are 15 residues in the CDR3. The germline V gene encodes CDR1 SGHDT and CDR2 YYEEEE. The V segment lost 4 bases and the J segment 6 bases; nucleotides outside the gene matches: 10. In DNA form, the CDR3 reads TGTGCCAGCAGCCCGGAGCGGGACAGGGGACCCGAGCAGTACTTC. Its translation is CASSPERDRGPEQYF.

V gene TRBV11-2 combines with J gene TRBJ1-4, with D possibly matching TRBD1 (5 bases). V was cut by 2 bases and J by 7 bases, with 17 bases left in between. Germline V gene data show CDR1 as SGHAT and CDR2 as FQNNGV. The CDR3 spans 16 residues. CDR3 sequence reads: CASSLLAGSGGEKLFF. CDR3 bases: TGTGCCAGCAGCTTACTGGCAGGGTCTGGTGGTGAAAAACTGTTTTTT.

The rearrangement uses TRBV27 and TRBJ2-1; TRBD2 aligns across 8 bases. The junction had 14 bases not matched to a gene; V was cut back by 8 bases and J by 5 bases. CDR1 MNHEY and CDR2 SMNVEV come from the germline V gene (reference sequence). CDR3 length: 16 residues. The CDR3, as DNA: TGTGCCAGCGGCCTTCTACTAGCGGAGCTAAACAATGAGCAGTTCTTC. Its protein is CASGLLLAELNNEQFF.

This sequence joins TRBV18 and TRBJ1-5, with D possibly being TRBD1 (5 bases). The CDR3 spans 15 residues. The germline gives CDR1 KGHSH, CDR2 LQKENI. V was cut by 3 bases and J by 6 bases, with 15 bases left in between. The CDR3 region has the DNA TGTGCCAGCTCACCCCAGGGAAGCGAAGGTCAGCCCCAGCATTTT. Translated, it gives CASSPQGSEGQPQHF.

V and J are TRBV6-7 and TRBJ1-2; possible D gene TRBD1, 5 bases. TRBV6-7 is an ORF for which the function is uncertain. The CDR3 spans 13 residues. V lost 2 bases and J lost 4, with 8 bases in between. CDR3 amino acids: CASSYGGAYGYTF. CDR3 nucleotides: TGTGCCAGCAGTTACGGAGGGGCCTATGGCTACACCTTC.

The V and J genes are TRBV4-1 and TRBJ1-2; 12 bases are shared with TRBD1. Germline CDR1 MGHRA, CDR2 YSYEKL. V lost 0 bases and J lost 2; bases outside the gene matches: 7. The CDR3 runs 18 residues. The CDR3 coding sequence is TGCGCCAGCAGCCAAGATTCGGGACAGGGGGCGCACAACTATGGCTACACCTTC. Its translation is CASSQDSGQGAHNYGYTF.

This clone was seen only once. This chain links TRBV5-1 with TRBJ2-5; 11 bases map to TRBD1. The V gene end was trimmed by 3 bases and the J gene end by 5 bases; junction bases not matched to a gene: 6. Germline values: CDR1 SGHRS, CDR2 YFSETQ. This CDR3 contains 15 residues. The CDR3, as DNA: TGCGCCAGCAGCTCTGGGACAGGGGGAAGGGAGACCCAGTACTTC. Protein product: CASSSGTGGRETQYF.

This clone was seen once. The chain recombines TRBV5-6 with TRBJ1-5, with D perhaps TRBD1 (6 bases). The CDR3 length is 16 residues. Trimming shortened V by 1 base and J by 7 bases, and 18 bases separated the two germline ends. Germline CDR1 SGHDT, CDR2 YYEEEE. The CDR3 DNA follows: TGTGCCAGCAGCTTGATCGGCGAAGGGGGGGCCCAGCCCCAGCATTTT. This codes for CASSLIGEGGAQPQHF.

The chain recombines TRBV27 with TRBJ1-5; 7 positions match TRBD1. The V segment lost 3 bases and the J segment 1 base; nucleotides outside the gene matches: 3. The CDR3 runs to 15 residues. The germline V gene has CDR1 MNHEY and CDR2 SMNVEV (reference sequence). The CDR3 DNA is TGTGCCAGCAGTTTTGAGGGGGCAAGCAATCAGCCCCAGCATTTT. It translates to CASSFEGASNQPQHF.

The CDR3 DNA sequence: TGTGCCAGCTCACTCAGGGCTGGGGCCAACGTCCTGACTTTC. Translated: CASSLRAGANVLTF. The rearrangement links TRBV18 to TRBJ2-6, with a tentative D call TRBD1 (5 bases). Looked up from germline, CDR1 is KGHSH and CDR2 is LQKENI. The ends were cut back, 4 bases at V and 2 bases at J, with 6 bases in the middle. This CDR3 spans 14 amino acids.

The genes are TRBV6-6 and TRBJ2-5; 8 bases match TRBD2. J lost 4 bases, V lost 0 bases, and 7 bases had no gene match. Germline-derived CDR1 and CDR2 are MNHNY and SVGAGI (reference sequence). This CDR3 has 16 amino acids. CDR3 residues: CASSYSGGGRGETQYF. CDR3 nucleotide sequence: TGTGCCAGCAGTTACTCCGGGGGGGGCCGGGGAGAGACCCAGTACTTC.

This chain links TRBV4-1 with TRBJ1-1; D may be TRBD1 (5 bases). Germline values: CDR1 MGHRA, CDR2 YSYEKL. Trimming removed 0 bases at V and 4 bases at J, with 9 bases between. The CDR3 spans 14 residues. The CDR3 DNA reads as TGCGCCAGCAGCCAAGAGGGGGGGTCCACTGAAGCTTTCTTT. Its protein product is CASSQEGGSTEAFF.